These 26 T cell receptor beta chains were all obtained from the same sample, sequenced in a study of regulatory T cells in long-lasting Graves disease (dated by TCRdb to about 2021). In light of the paper, this sample's time point label describes: newly diagnosed GD, antithyroid drugs for less than 3 months. For both TCR sequencing and RNA sequencing, RNA was extracted from PBMCs in TRIzol. Library preparation used multiplex PCR. The instrument given in TCRdb is Illumina HiSeq 4000. TCR beta libraries were built with iRepertoire HTBI primers and Arm-PCR amplification of CDR3 regions. TCRdb took the public reads, trimmed them with fastp at Q25, ran MiXCR for clone calling and kept in-frame beta chains. Here each entry gathers all rows of one CDR3 protein and keeps the most common genes and DNA. The sample table records about 350,000 distinct CDR3 sequences; 15% to 20% of these occur just once. 20% to 25% of the sample lies in the top ten.

These data were likewise used in another study, on T cells in Graves' hyperthyroidism and ophthalmopathy.

The sample here was peripheral blood mononuclear cells (PBMCs), taken at new diagnosis, from a patient treated with antithyroid drugs. All receptors come from a woman between 18 and 30 years old with Graves disease. Donor details come from another sample of the same person, matched by shared clones.

This clonotype was detected a few times. V is TRBV25-1 and J is TRBJ2-7, with D unresolved. CDR1 MGHDK and CDR2 SYGVNS come from the germline V gene. The CDR3 is 13 amino acids. The V end lost 3 bases, the J end lost 4 bases, and 10 bases lay between the germline ends. The CDR3 here is CASSDKGEYEQYF. The CDR3, as DNA: TGTGCCAGCAGTGATAAAGGTGAATACGAGCAGTACTTC.

The chain employs TRBV6-2 or TRBV6-3 and TRBJ2-7; D remains ambiguous. This CDR3 is built from 13 residues. Germline CDR1 and CDR2: MNHEY and SVGEGT. Trimming removed 2 bases from V and 2 bases from J, with 7 bases in between. In DNA, the CDR3 is TGTGCCAGCAGTTACACGGCGACCTACGAGCAGTACTTC. Protein: CASSYTATYEQYF.

This clonotype was found many times. This chain joins TRBV5-6 and TRBJ1-5; D not certain. Germline lookup yields CDR1 SGHDT and CDR2 YYEEEE. V lost 0 bases, J lost 2 bases, and 9 bases lay in between. This CDR3 is 15 amino acids long. The CDR3 sequence is CASSLGAMGNQPQHF. DNA for the CDR3: TGTGCCAGCAGCTTGGGCGCGATGGGCAATCAGCCCCAGCATTTT.

Notes on this clonotype: A much bigger clone sits one base away, suggesting this may be a read error. The chain employs TRBV28 and TRBJ2-1, with TRBD2 as a possible D gene (5 bases). Trimming took 5 bases from V and 9 from J, leaving 5 bases between them. The germline gives CDR1 MDHEN, CDR2 SYDVKM. This CDR3 has 10 amino acids. CDR3 bases: TGTGCCAGCAGTCGGGGTGAGCAGTTCTTC. Translated: CASSRGEQFF.

At least ten counts were recorded for this clonotype. The gene calls are TRBV6-1 and TRBJ2-5; TRBD1 matches at 7 bases. Trimming cost V 6 bases and J 5 bases; bases outside gene matches: 12. Per the germline V gene, CDR1 is MNHNS and CDR2 is SASEGT. The CDR3 consists of 15 residues. The CDR3 DNA is TGTGCCAGCAGGGGAAATCGACAGGGATACGAGACCCAGTACTTC. This codes for CASRGNRQGYETQYF.

In its sample, this clonotype was seen many times. The gene calls are TRBV5-1 and TRBJ2-7, with 11 bases fitting TRBD2. Trimming removed 4 bases from V and 3 bases from J; junction bases left unmatched: 6. CDR1 SGHRS and CDR2 YFSETQ come from the germline V gene. The CDR3 length is 15 residues. CDR3 nucleotides: TGCGCCAGCAGCCCTCCCGGGACTAGCGGCTACGAGCAGTACTTC. Protein sequence: CASSPPGTSGYEQYF.

The V and J genes are TRBV24-1 and TRBJ2-1; D call uncertain. V lost 8 bases and J 7 bases, leaving 17 bases between the germline ends. The CDR3 consists of 14 residues. Germline CDR1 reads KGHDR; CDR2 reads SFDVKD. The CDR3 is CATKADRTSNEQFF. The CDR3 nucleotides are TGTGCCACCAAGGCCGACCGGACCTCGAATGAGCAGTTCTTC.

This clonotype was seen repeatedly, ten times or more. CDR3 in amino acids: CSAKSGGAFDEQFF. In DNA form, the CDR3 reads TGCAGTGCTAAGAGCGGGGGGGCCTTCGATGAGCAGTTCTTC. The chain is built from TRBV20-1 and TRBJ2-1, with 10 bases identical to TRBD2. Germline loops: CDR1 DFQATT, CDR2 SNEGSKA (reference sequence). This CDR3 comprises 14 residues. V was pared by 4 bases and J by 8 bases, with 8 bases of the junction left unmatched.

This clonotype was observed a handful of times. The chain combines TRBV3-1 with TRBJ2-7; the match to TRBD1 covers 8 bases. Losses at the gene ends were 0 bases for V and 2 bases for J; bases not matched to a gene: 9. The CDR3 has 17 amino acids. CDR1 and CDR2 (germline): LGHDT, YNNKEL (reference sequence). The CDR3, as DNA: TGTGCCAGCAGCCAAGAAGGTGTGAAGGACAGGGCCTACGAGCAGTACTTC. This gives the protein CASSQEGVKDRAYEQYF.

This clonotype was recorded many times. This chain connects TRBV6-2 or TRBV6-3 to TRBJ2-3; 9 bases match TRBD2. The V segment lost 2 bases and the J segment 2 bases; nucleotides outside the gene matches: 2. The CDR3 runs 15 residues. Germline V CDR1 and CDR2: MNHEY, SVGEGT. The chain's CDR3 is CASSYTGLATDTQYF. Written as DNA, the CDR3 is TGTGCCAGCAGTTACACGGGACTAGCCACAGATACGCAGTATTTT.

This clonotype was counted ten times or more. The chain combines TRBV19 with TRBJ2-7; D remains unclear. The CDR3 consists of 12 residues. Trimming shortened V by 4 bases and J by 4 bases, and 8 bases separated the two germline ends. CDR1 is LNHDA and CDR2 is SQIVND in the germline V gene (reference sequence). CDR3 loop: CASSTSGYEQYF. The CDR3 DNA reads TGTGCCAGTAGTACGTCGGGTTACGAGCAGTACTTC.

The gene calls are TRBV7-9 and TRBJ2-5; 11 bases fit TRBD2. V trimming: 5 bases; J trimming: 9 bases; junction bases outside the gene matches: 8. Germline loops: CDR1 SEHNR, CDR2 FQNEAQ (reference sequence). The CDR3 length is 14 residues. DNA for the CDR3: TGTGCCAGCAGCGCCGGACTAGCGGGTAGAGCCCAGTACTTC. Encoded protein: CASSAGLAGRAQYF.

This clonotype has at least ten counts. The V and J genes are TRBV7-2 and TRBJ1-5, with D hard to call. From germline, CDR1 is SGHTA and CDR2 FQGNSA. The V end was cut by 4 bases, the J end by 2 bases, with 15 bases between. The CDR3 contains 16 residues. The CDR3 DNA reads TGTGCCAGCAGCTCCCCCGAAGGGTTGGGCAATCAGCCCCAGCATTTT. Translated, it gives CASSSPEGLGNQPQHF.

The chain recombines TRBV9 with TRBJ2-1, with D perhaps being TRBD1 or TRBD2 (6 bases each). The ends were cut back, 0 bases at V and 6 bases at J, with 13 bases in the middle. The CDR3 length is 15 residues. Germline V gene data show CDR1 as SGDLS and CDR2 as YYNGEE. In DNA, the CDR3 is TGTGCCAGCAGCGTAGGGGGGGCAGCTGGCAATGAGCAGTTCTTC. Its protein is CASSVGGAAGNEQFF.

The V and J genes are TRBV3-1 and TRBJ2-1; either TRBD1 or TRBD2 may fit D (7 bases each). This CDR3 comprises 15 residues. From germline, CDR1 is LGHDT and CDR2 YNNKEL (reference sequence). Trimming took 3 bases from V and 5 from J, leaving 14 bases between them. The CDR3 bases are TGTGCCAGCAGCCAGGGGAGGGGGCTTAACAATGAGCAGTTCTTC. This sequence encodes CASSQGRGLNNEQFF.

The chain combines TRBV5-1 with TRBJ1-1, with D unclear. CDR3 size: 14 residues. Between the trimmed V and J ends, which lost 5 bases and 0 bases, there was a span of 11 bases. CDR1 is SGHRS, CDR2 YFSETQ, per germline. The CDR3 sequence is CASSYQDLNTEAFF. CDR3 DNA sequence: TGCGCCAGCAGTTATCAGGACCTGAACACTGAAGCTTTCTTT.

This clonotype has just a few counts. The chain links TRBV7-2 to TRBJ1-1; D gene ambiguous. Trimming took off 4 bases at V and 4 bases at J, with 7 bases between the two ends. The CDR3 is 12 amino acids. Germline V gene lookup returns CDR1 SGHTA and CDR2 FQGNSA. CDR3 sequence reads: CASSSVSTEAFF. Here the CDR3 DNA reads TGTGCCAGCAGCTCAGTAAGCACTGAAGCTTTCTTT.

This clonotype was observed a handful of times. The V gene is TRBV27, the J gene TRBJ1-5; no firm D call. Germline values: CDR1 MNHEY, CDR2 SMNVEV (reference sequence). Deletions cut 6 bases from V and 6 bases from J, with 15 bases between. The CDR3 extends over 14 amino acids. CDR3 in DNA: TGTGCCAGCAGCTCCCTAATGCCGGGTCAGCCCCAGCATTTT. It specifies CASSSLMPGQPQHF.

At least ten counts were recorded for this clonotype. The rearrangement uses TRBV30 and TRBJ1-1; TRBD1 matches 8 bases. V lost 3 bases and J lost 1; bases outside the gene matches: 1. The CDR3 is 13 amino acids. Germline loops: CDR1 GTSNPN, CDR2 SVGIG (reference sequence). The chain's CDR3 is CAWSDRGNTEAFF. The DNA of the CDR3 is TGTGCCTGGAGCGACAGGGGGAACACTGAAGCTTTCTTT.

As for this clonotype: Possible read error: a much larger clone is one base away. The rearrangement uses TRBV10-3 and TRBJ2-5; TRBD1 agrees at 11 bases. V lost 5 bases to trimming and J lost 1 base; unmatched junction nucleotides: 6. The CDR3 is 16 amino acids. Per germline, CDR1 ENHRY and CDR2 SYGVKD. CDR3 sequence reads: CAISYSGTGGQETQYF. The CDR3 DNA sequence: TGTGCCATCAGTTACTCGGGGACAGGGGGCCAAGAGACCCAGTACTTC.

This clonotype was recorded at least ten times. This chain uses TRBV2 with TRBJ2-6, with D unclear. Germline CDR1 and CDR2: SNHLY and FYNNEI. V gave up 2 bases and J gave up 0 bases, with 11 bases separating them. The CDR3 spans 17 residues. In DNA, the CDR3 is TGTGCCAGCAGTGAATTTAGGGTGCCCTCTGGGGCCAACGTCCTGACTTTC. Its translation is CASSEFRVPSGANVLTF.

The table lists this clonotype with a few counts. The genes are TRBV9 and TRBJ2-1; D might be TRBD1 (6 bases). From germline, CDR1 is SGDLS and CDR2 YYNGEE. This CDR3 region has 16 residues. Trimming took 3 bases from V and 6 from J, leaving 19 bases between them. This CDR3 reads CASSGSRRGASNEQFF. The CDR3 region has the DNA TGTGCCAGCAGCGGAAGCCGCAGGGGAGCTAGCAATGAGCAGTTCTTC.

This clonotype came up a few times. This chain connects TRBV10-3 to TRBJ2-3, with 7 bases identical to TRBD1. V gave up 0 bases and J gave up 5 bases; unmatched junction bases: 5. Germline V gene data show CDR1 as ENHRY and CDR2 as SYGVKD. The CDR3 sequence is 15 residues long. CDR3 in DNA: TGTGCCATCAGTGAGTCAGGGGGCGGAATAGATACGCAGTATTTT. Residues: CAISESGGGIDTQYF.

The chain links TRBV4-3 to TRBJ2-1, with 7 nucleotides matching TRBD1. Trimming took 4 bases from V and 7 from J; bases not matched to a gene: 4. The CDR3 covers 13 residues. Germline V gene lookup returns CDR1 LGHNA and CDR2 YSLEER. CDR3 amino acids: CASSLGQLNEQFF. The CDR3 coding sequence is TGCGCCAGCAGCCTGGGACAGTTGAATGAGCAGTTCTTC.

In this sample, this clonotype turned up a few times. This chain links TRBV19 with TRBJ1-1; no definite D call. The CDR3 extends over 11 amino acids. Germline V CDR1 and CDR2: LNHDA, SQIVND (reference sequence). The V end was cut by 8 bases, the J end by 5 bases, with 9 bases between. CDR3 protein: CASGYETEAFF. The DNA for the CDR3 is TGTGCCAGTGGCTACGAGACTGAAGCTTTCTTT.

This clonotype has more than one count but fewer than ten. The J gene is TRBJ1-2, the V gene TRBV5-1; TRBD1 is a possible D gene (6 bases). Per the germline V gene, CDR1 is SGHRS and CDR2 is YFSETQ. V was trimmed by 5 bases and J by 5 bases, leaving 13 bases between them. This CDR3 has 13 residues. This CDR3 is CASSSNRDYGYTF. The CDR3 DNA is TGCGCCAGCAGTTCAAACAGGGATTATGGCTACACCTTC.